These 17 T cell receptor beta chains share one sample of origin, sequenced in a study of neoadjuvant anti-PD-1 for oral cavity cancer. Using immunoSEQ multiplex PCR, the repertoire was profiled, and TCRdb retains in-frame clones only, with some absent. The data contain tens of thousands of clones, under 85% of them singletons. Sample: PBMCs, taken before nivolumab (anti-PD-1) treatment. The source is a person aged 40 to 85 with oral cavity squamous cell carcinoma.

The chain recombines TRBV5-5 with TRBJ2-5; TRBD1 matches 7 bases. Germline lookup yields CDR1 SGHKS and CDR2 YYEKEE (reference sequence). The junction had 13 bases not matched to a gene; V was cut back by 4 bases and J by 7 bases. The CDR3 extends over 15 amino acids. In DNA, the CDR3 is TGTGCCAGCAGCCAGAGACAGGGACCTGGTAGGACCCAGTACTTC. It codes for CASSQRQGPGRTQYF.

This chain uses TRBV30 with TRBJ2-2; TRBD1 agrees at 7 bases. V dropped 7 bases and J dropped 4; count of bases not matched to a gene: 6. The CDR3 has 13 residues. Germline CDR1 reads GTSNPN; CDR2 reads SVGIG (reference sequence). The CDR3 nucleotides are TGTGCCTCCCCGGGACAGCCCACCGGGGAGCTGTTTTTT. This encodes CASPGQPTGELFF. The full variable domain, with the rest looked up from reference TRBV30 and TRBJ2-2, is SQTIHQWPATLVQPVGSPLSLECTVEGTSNPNLYWYRQAAGRGLQLLFYSVGIGQISSEVPQNLSASRPQDRQFILSSKKLLLSDSGFYLCASPGQPTGELFFGEGSRLTVL.

This sequence joins TRBV29-1 and TRBJ2-1; D may be TRBD1 (6 bases). The germline V gene has CDR1 SQVTM and CDR2 ANQGSEA. This CDR3 has 12 amino acids. V was clipped by 7 bases and J by 15 bases, with 22 bases between them. CDR3 amino acids: CSAAQEGTKLFF. Here the CDR3 DNA reads TGCAGCGCTGCCCAAGAGGGGACAAAGCTGTTCTTC.

The gene calls are TRBV4-1 and TRBJ1-5; D gene uncertain. The V and J ends lost 4 bases and 0 bases respectively, with 7 bases between them. Germline V gene lookup returns CDR1 MGHRA and CDR2 YSYEKL. This CDR3 is built from 14 residues. Here the CDR3 reads CASSLDRSNQPQHF. In nucleotides, the CDR3 is TGCGCCAGCAGCCTAGACCGTAGCAATCAGCCCCAGCATTTT.

The chain joins TRBV4-1 to TRBJ2-2; tentative D call: TRBD2 (6 bases). V dropped 0 bases and J dropped 5 bases, with 16 bases sitting between them. This CDR3 is built from 17 residues. Germline values: CDR1 MGHRA, CDR2 YSYEKL. The CDR3: CASSQEGRVAGTGELFF. CDR3 in DNA: TGCGCCAGCAGCCAAGAGGGCAGGGTCGCGGGGACCGGGGAGCTGTTTTTT.

The genes are TRBV9 and TRBJ2-2, with 8 bases identical to TRBD1. J gave up 4 bases and V 4 bases, and 9 bases lay outside the gene matches. The CDR3 runs to 16 residues. The germline V gene has CDR1 SGDLS and CDR2 YYNGEE. The CDR3 coding sequence is TGTGCCAGCAGCCCCCCAGGGGGCTTGAGCACCGGGGAGCTGTTTTTT. Its translation: CASSPPGGLSTGELFF.

The chain uses TRBV4-2 and TRBJ2-3, with a tentative D call TRBD2 (6 bases). There are 16 residues in the CDR3. CDR1 is LGHNA, CDR2 YNFKEQ, per germline. The ends were cut back, 4 bases at V and 3 bases at J, with 17 bases in the middle. Here the CDR3 reads CASSRTGSPLTDTQYF. The CDR3 bases are TGTGCCAGCAGCCGGACCGGGAGTCCCCTGACAGATACGCAGTATTTT.

The genes are TRBV7-9 and TRBJ1-2, with TRBD1 matching 8 bases. The CDR3 sequence is 16 residues long. The trim removed 5 bases at V and 8 bases at J, leaving 16 bases unmatched. Germline V gene sequence: CDR1 SEHNR, CDR2 FQNEAQ (reference sequence). CDR3 amino acids: CASSGSQGASSKGYTF. CDR3 nucleotide sequence: TGTGCCAGCAGCGGCAGCCAGGGGGCCTCGTCGAAGGGCTACACCTTC.

The chain carries TRBV19 and TRBJ2-1; 10 positions agree with TRBD2. Trimming removed 4 bases from V and 9 bases from J; junction bases left unmatched: 6. The CDR3 is 14 amino acids. Germline CDR1 and CDR2: LNHDA and SQIVND (reference sequence). Here the CDR3 reads CASSTGTSVGEQFF. Written as DNA, the CDR3 is TGTGCCAGTAGTACCGGGACTAGCGTGGGTGAGCAGTTCTTC.

This chain uses TRBV14 with TRBJ2-5; 8 bases fit TRBD1. Germline V CDR1 and CDR2: SGHDN, FVKESK. The CDR3 is made up of 15 amino acids. V dropped 2 bases and J dropped 1; count of bases not matched to a gene: 3. CDR3 loop: CASSQWTGSQETQYF. As DNA, the CDR3 is TGTGCCAGCAGCCAATGGACAGGGTCCCAAGAGACCCAGTACTTC.

The V and J genes are TRBV11-3 and TRBJ2-7, with 9 bases fitting TRBD1. The germline V gene has CDR1 SGHNT and CDR2 YENEEA. J was trimmed by 3 bases and V by 5 bases; bases with no gene match: 8. This CDR3 comprises 15 residues. The CDR3 loop reads CASSPRTGAGYEQYF. The CDR3 DNA reads as TGTGCCAGCAGCCCCAGGACAGGGGCAGGCTACGAGCAGTACTTC.

In DNA, the CDR3 is TGTGCCGTAAAGCTCGGGGAGCTGTTTTTT. This encodes CAVKLGELFF. The rearrangement joins TRBV30 to TRBJ2-2; D unclear. Germline V lookup: CDR1 GTSNPN, CDR2 SVGIG (reference sequence). Trimming removed 8 bases at V and 7 bases at J, with 8 bases between. This CDR3 has 10 amino acids.

The rearrangement uses TRBV2 and TRBJ2-1, with TRBD2 matching 8 bases. This CDR3 comprises 14 residues. The germline CDR1 and CDR2 sequences are SNHLY and FYNNEI. V shed 7 bases and J 5 bases; nucleotides not matched to a gene: 7. The CDR3 is CASTEGLANNEQFF. CDR3 DNA: TGTGCCAGCACCGAAGGACTAGCAAACAATGAGCAGTTCTTC.

The chain uses TRBV7-2 and TRBJ1-5, with D uncertain. The CDR3 runs 15 residues. Germline assignment: CDR1 SGHTA and CDR2 FQGNSA. Trimming stripped 4 bases from V and 3 bases from J, with 13 bases between. Written as DNA, the CDR3 is TGTGCCAGCAGCTCGGGTGGGCCGTACAATCAGCCCCAGCATTTT. Translation gives CASSSGGPYNQPQHF. Filled out from reference TRBV7-2 and TRBJ1-5, the complete variable domain reads GAGVSQSPSNKVTEKGKDVELRCDPISGHTALYWYRQSLGQGLEFLIYFQGNSAPDKSGLPSDRFSAERTGGSVSTLTIQRTQQEDSAVYLCASSSGGPYNQPQHFGDGTRLSIL.

The chain has TRBV7-9 and TRBJ2-7; unclear D gene. CDR3 size: 11 residues. Deletions cut 7 bases from V and 4 bases from J, with 8 bases between. Germline lookup yields CDR1 SEHNR and CDR2 FQNEAQ (reference sequence). In DNA, the CDR3 is TGTGCCAGCACCCAGGAATACGAGCAGTACTTC. It translates to CASTQEYEQYF.

This sequence joins TRBV14 and TRBJ2-1; 15 bases fit TRBD2. J gave up 4 bases and V 0 bases, and 10 bases lay outside the gene matches. The CDR3 is 20 residues long. The germline CDR1 and CDR2 sequences are SGHDN and FVKESK. DNA of the CDR3: TGTGCCAGCAGCCAAGATTTGGGCTCCGGGACTAGCGGGAGGTACAATGAGCAGTTCTTC. It encodes CASSQDLGSGTSGRYNEQFF. The complete variable domain, with remaining parts taken from reference TRBV14 and TRBJ2-1, reads EAGVTQFPSHSVIEKGQTVTLRCDPISGHDNLYWYRRVMGKEIKFLLHFVKESKQDESGMPNNRFLAERTGGTYSTLKVQPAELEDSGVYFCASSQDLGSGTSGRYNEQFFGPGTRLTVL.

This clone has just a few counts. The chain carries TRBV11-2 and TRBJ1-2; TRBD1 matches at 10 bases. V lost 5 bases, J lost 5 bases, and 8 bases stayed unmatched. The length of the CDR3 is 15 residues. Germline lookup yields CDR1 SGHAT and CDR2 FQNNGV. The CDR3 spells CASSQGTGESYGYTF. As DNA, the CDR3 is TGTGCCAGCAGCCAAGGGACAGGGGAGTCTTATGGCTACACCTTC.